This record concerns one T cell receptor (beta chain) sequence. With V trimmed by 2 bases and J by 1 base, 5 bases remained unmatched. The CDR3 has 16 residues. In germline, CDR1 is MDHEN, CDR2 SYDVKM. This entry is derived from a study of cytomegalovirus exposure and HLA in healthy donors. PCR used 60 Vbeta primers and 13 Jbeta primers. Sequenced by immunoSEQ multiplex PCR; TCRdb stores in-frame clones only, minus some. The profile shows roughly 230,000 clones, nearly 95% of them singletons. The material sequenced was PBMCs. The receptor's source is a girl aged 2 to 9 in good health and CMV-seronegative. The chain has TRBV28 and TRBJ1-3, with TRBD1 matching over 7 bases. CDR3 DNA: TGTGCCAGCAGTTTAGCCGGGACAGCTTCTGGAAACACCATATATTTT. This gives the protein CASSLAGTASGNTIYF.